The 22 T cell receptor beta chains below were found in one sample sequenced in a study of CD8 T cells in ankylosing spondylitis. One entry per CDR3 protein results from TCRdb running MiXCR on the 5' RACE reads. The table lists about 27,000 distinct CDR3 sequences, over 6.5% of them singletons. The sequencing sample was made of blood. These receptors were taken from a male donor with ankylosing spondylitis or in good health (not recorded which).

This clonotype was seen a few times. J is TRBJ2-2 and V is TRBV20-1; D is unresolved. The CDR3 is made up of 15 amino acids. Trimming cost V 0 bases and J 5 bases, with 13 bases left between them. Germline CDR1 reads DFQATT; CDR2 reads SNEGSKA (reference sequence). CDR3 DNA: TGCAGTGCTAGAGACGGGCGTAAGGGTACCGGGGAGCTGTTTTTT. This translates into CSARDGRKGTGELFF.

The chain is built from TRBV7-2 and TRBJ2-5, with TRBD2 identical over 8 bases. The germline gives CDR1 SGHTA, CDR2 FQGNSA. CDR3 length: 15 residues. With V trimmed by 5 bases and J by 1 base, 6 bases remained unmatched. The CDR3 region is CASSLSGTSQETQYF. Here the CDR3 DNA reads TGTGCCAGCAGCCTTTCCGGGACTAGCCAAGAGACCCAGTACTTC.

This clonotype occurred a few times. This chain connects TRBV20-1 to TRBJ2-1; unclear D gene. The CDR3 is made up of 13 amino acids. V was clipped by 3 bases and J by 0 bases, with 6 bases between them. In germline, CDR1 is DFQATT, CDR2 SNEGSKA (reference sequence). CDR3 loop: CSASGVSYNEQFF. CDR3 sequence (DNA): TGCAGTGCTAGCGGAGTCTCCTACAATGAGCAGTTCTTC.

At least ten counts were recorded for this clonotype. The CDR3 is CASSFKGTDTQYF. The CDR3 nucleotides are TGTGCCAGCAGCTTCAAGGGCACAGATACGCAGTATTTT. The chain links TRBV7-2 to TRBJ2-3; D gene uncertain. The CDR3 has 13 amino acids. Trimming took 3 bases from V and 1 from J, leaving 5 bases between them. Per the germline V gene, CDR1 is SGHTA and CDR2 is FQGNSA.

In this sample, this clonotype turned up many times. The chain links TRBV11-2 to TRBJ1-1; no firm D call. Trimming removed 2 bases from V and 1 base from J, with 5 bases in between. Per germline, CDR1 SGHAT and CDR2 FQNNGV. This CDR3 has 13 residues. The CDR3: CASSLNENTEAFF. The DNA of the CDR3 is TGTGCCAGCAGCTTAAATGAGAACACTGAAGCTTTCTTT.

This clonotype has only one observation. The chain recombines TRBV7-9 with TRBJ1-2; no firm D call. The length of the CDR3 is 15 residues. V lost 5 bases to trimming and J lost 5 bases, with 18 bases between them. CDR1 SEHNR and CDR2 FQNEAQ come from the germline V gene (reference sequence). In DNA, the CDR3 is TGTGCCAGCAGCGTTAGGGCGCTCCCCTCGTATGGCTACACCTTC. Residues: CASSVRALPSYGYTF. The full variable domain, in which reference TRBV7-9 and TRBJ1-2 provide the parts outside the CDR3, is DTGVSQNPRHKITKRGQNVTFRCDPISEHNRLYWYRQTLGQGPEFLTYFQNEAQLEKSRLLSDRFSAERPKGSFSTLEIQRTEQGDSAMYLCASSVRALPSYGYTFGSGTRLTVV.

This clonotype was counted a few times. The CDR3 loop reads CSAGNGTLNTEAFF. Here the CDR3 DNA reads TGCAGTGCTGGGAACGGGACACTGAACACTGAAGCTTTCTTT. This chain joins TRBV20-1 and TRBJ1-1; D may be TRBD1 (6 bases). Germline V gene sequence: CDR1 DFQATT, CDR2 SNEGSKA (reference sequence). V was trimmed by 5 bases and J by 0 bases, leaving 13 bases between them. The CDR3 runs to 14 residues.

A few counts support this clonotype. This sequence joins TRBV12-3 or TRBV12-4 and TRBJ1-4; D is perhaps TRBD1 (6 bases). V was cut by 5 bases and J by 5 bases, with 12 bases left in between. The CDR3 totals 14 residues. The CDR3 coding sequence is TGTGCCAGCAGTCGTCCGGGACAAAATGAAAAACTGTTTTTT. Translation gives CASSRPGQNEKLFF.

CDR3 in amino acids: CASSRQGYNEQFF. Here the CDR3 DNA reads TGTGCCAGCAGCCGGCAGGGGTACAATGAGCAGTTCTTC. V usage is TRBV5-5 and J usage is TRBJ2-1; TRBD1 might be the D (6 bases). Germline-derived CDR1 and CDR2 are SGHKS and YYEKEE (reference sequence). V dropped 4 bases and J dropped 4 bases, with 9 bases sitting between them. CDR3 length: 13 residues.

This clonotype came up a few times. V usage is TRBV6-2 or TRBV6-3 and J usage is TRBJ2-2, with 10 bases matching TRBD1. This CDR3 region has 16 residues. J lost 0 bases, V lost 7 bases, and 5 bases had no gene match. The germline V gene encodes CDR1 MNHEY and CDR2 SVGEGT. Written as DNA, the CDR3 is TGTGCCAGCACGGGGACAGGGGCAACGAACACCGGGGAGCTGTTTTTT. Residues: CASTGTGATNTGELFF.

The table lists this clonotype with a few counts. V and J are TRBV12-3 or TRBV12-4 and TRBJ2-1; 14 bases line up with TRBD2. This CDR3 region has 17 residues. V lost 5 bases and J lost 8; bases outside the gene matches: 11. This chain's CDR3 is CASSPSQGTSGSYEQFF. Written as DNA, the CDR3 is TGTGCCAGCAGTCCTTCCCAAGGGACTAGCGGGAGCTATGAGCAGTTCTTC.

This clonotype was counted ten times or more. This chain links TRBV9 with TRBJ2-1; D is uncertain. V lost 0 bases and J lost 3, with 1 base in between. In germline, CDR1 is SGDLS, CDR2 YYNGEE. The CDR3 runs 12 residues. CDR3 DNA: TGTGCCAGCAGCGTAGGCTACAATGAGCAGTTCTTC. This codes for CASSVGYNEQFF.

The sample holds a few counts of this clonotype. As DNA, the CDR3 is TGCAGTGCTTCCCCCGGCAGCGGGGGGGAAGATGAGCAGTTCTTC. Its translation is CSASPGSGGEDEQFF. V usage is TRBV20-1 and J usage is TRBJ2-1; 10 nucleotides align to TRBD2. Looked up from germline, CDR1 is DFQATT and CDR2 is SNEGSKA (reference sequence). The CDR3 consists of 15 residues. V gave up 5 bases and J gave up 8 bases; unmatched junction bases: 12.

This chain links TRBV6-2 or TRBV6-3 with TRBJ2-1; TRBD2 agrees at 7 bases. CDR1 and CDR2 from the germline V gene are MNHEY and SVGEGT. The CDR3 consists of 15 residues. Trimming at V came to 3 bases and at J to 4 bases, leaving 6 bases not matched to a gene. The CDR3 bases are TGTGCCAGCAGTTATGAGGGAGGGACTTACAATGAGCAGTTCTTC. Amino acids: CASSYEGGTYNEQFF.

DNA of the CDR3: TGTGCCAGCAGCACTGACGGAGTTGCTGGCTACACCTTC. This sequence encodes CASSTDGVAGYTF. The rearrangement joins TRBV12-3 or TRBV12-4 to TRBJ1-2; D not resolved. The V and J ends lost 6 bases and 7 bases respectively, with 15 bases between them. The CDR3 loop spans 13 amino acids.

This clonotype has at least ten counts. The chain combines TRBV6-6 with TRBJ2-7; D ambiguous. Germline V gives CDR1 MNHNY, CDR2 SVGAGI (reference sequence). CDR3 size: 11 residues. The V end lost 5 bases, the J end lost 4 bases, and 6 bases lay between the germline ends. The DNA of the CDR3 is TGTGCCAGCAGTACAGTTTACGAGCAGTACTTC. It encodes CASSTVYEQYF.

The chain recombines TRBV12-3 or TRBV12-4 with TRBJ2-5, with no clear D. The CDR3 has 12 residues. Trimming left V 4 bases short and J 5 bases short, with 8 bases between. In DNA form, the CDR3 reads TGTGCCAGCAGTTACTTTGGGGAGACCCAGTACTTC. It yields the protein CASSYFGETQYF.

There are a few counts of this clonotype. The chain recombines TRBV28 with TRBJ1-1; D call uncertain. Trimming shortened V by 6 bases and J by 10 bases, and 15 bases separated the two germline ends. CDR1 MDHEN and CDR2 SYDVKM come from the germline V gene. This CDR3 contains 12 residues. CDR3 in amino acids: CASSLGRVGAFF. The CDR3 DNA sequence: TGTGCCAGCAGCCTGGGGAGGGTCGGAGCTTTCTTT.

Written as DNA, the CDR3 is TGCGCCAGCAGGCAATCCTCGCTAGCGATGAACGAGCAGTACTTC. This encodes CASRQSSLAMNEQYF. The rearrangement joins TRBV5-1 to TRBJ2-7, with D possibly TRBD2 on 6 matching bases. The CDR3 length is 15 residues. The germline V gene has CDR1 SGHRS and CDR2 YFSETQ. The V gene lost 5 bases and the J gene lost 5 bases, with 20 bases spanning the gap.

CDR3 sequence reads: CASSSRVAGGTDTQYF. The CDR3 nucleotides read TGCGCCAGCAGCTCCCGGGTAGCGGGGGGCACAGATACGCAGTATTTT. The chain uses TRBV5-1 and TRBJ2-3, with TRBD2 identical over 9 bases. Germline CDR1 and CDR2: SGHRS and YFSETQ. The CDR3 has 16 residues. The V and J ends lost 3 bases and 1 base, in that order; junction bases with no gene match: 6.

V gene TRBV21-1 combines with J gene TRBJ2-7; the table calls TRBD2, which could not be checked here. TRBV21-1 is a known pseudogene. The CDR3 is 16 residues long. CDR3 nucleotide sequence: TGTGCCAGCAGCAAAGAACCGGGACTAGCGAAGGACGAGCAGTACTTC. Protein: CASSKEPGLAKDEQYF.

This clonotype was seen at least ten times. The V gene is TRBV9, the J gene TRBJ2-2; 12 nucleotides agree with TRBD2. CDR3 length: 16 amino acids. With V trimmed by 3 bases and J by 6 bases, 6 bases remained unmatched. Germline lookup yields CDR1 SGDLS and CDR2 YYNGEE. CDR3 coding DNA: TGTGCCAGCAGCGCCGGACTAGCGGGGTGGGCCGGGGAGCTGTTTTTT. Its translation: CASSAGLAGWAGELFF.